These 6 T cell receptor beta chains originate from one sample sequenced in a study of identical twins. TCRdb called the 5' RACE reads again in MiXCR, with one record for every CDR3 protein. Among approximately 590,000 distinct CDR3 sequences listed, more than 9% were seen once. The sample was also linked to a second study, of yellow fever vaccine responses in identical twins.

What was sequenced was PBMCs. These receptors were collected from a woman under 30 in good health.

This clonotype has a count of ten or more. The chain joins TRBV7-9 to TRBJ2-1; TRBD2 aligns across 7 bases. The CDR3 extends over 12 amino acids. In germline, CDR1 is SEHNR, CDR2 FQNEAQ (reference sequence). Germline trimming cut 8 bases from V and 10 bases from J; bases unmatched to any gene: 8. CDR3 in DNA: TGTGCCAGCGGGAGGGCCCCTTGGGAGCAGTTCTTC. Encoded protein: CASGRAPWEQFF.

V usage is TRBV4-2 and J usage is TRBJ2-1; D is undetermined. Germline assignment: CDR1 LGHNA and CDR2 YNFKEQ. The CDR3 totals 14 residues. V lost 4 bases to trimming and J lost 9 bases, with 16 bases between them. The DNA for the CDR3 is TGTGCCAGCAGCCCTGAAAGTGGGTATGGTGAGCAGTTCTTC. It is translated as CASSPESGYGEQFF.

This clonotype turned up a few times. This chain links TRBV28 with TRBJ2-7; no firm D call. The length of the CDR3 is 15 residues. The germline V and J ends were trimmed by 7 bases and 2 bases, with 18 bases remaining between them. The germline V gene has CDR1 MDHEN and CDR2 SYDVKM. The CDR3 nucleotides read TGTGCCAGCAAACACCTAAAGGGTTTCGCCTACGAGCAGTACTTC. This translates into CASKHLKGFAYEQYF.

This clonotype was observed a few times. DNA of the CDR3: TGTGCCAGCAGTTTATGGCTGGGGGCCCACGAGCAGTACTTC. This codes for CASSLWLGAHEQYF. V is TRBV27 and J is TRBJ2-7; D perhaps matches TRBD1 (6 bases). The germline CDR1 and CDR2 sequences are MNHEY and SMNVEV (reference sequence). The length of the CDR3 is 14 residues. V lost 1 base and J lost 5, with 12 bases in between.

The chain combines TRBV5-5 with TRBJ2-3, with 10 bases lining up with TRBD2. V lost 5 bases, J lost 5 bases, and 11 bases stayed unmatched. Germline CDR1 reads SGHKS; CDR2 reads YYEKEE (reference sequence). This CDR3 has 16 residues. CDR3 nucleotides: TGTGCCAGCAGTACCGTAGCGGGGGGCAGGGGAGATACGCAGTATTTT. It encodes CASSTVAGGRGDTQYF.

This clonotype has only a few counts. V and J are TRBV3-1 and TRBJ1-2; tentatively, D is TRBD1 (6 bases). The CDR3 sequence is 12 residues long. V was cut by 3 bases and J by 7 bases, with 9 bases left in between. Germline-derived CDR1 and CDR2 are LGHDT and YNNKEL (reference sequence). CDR3 bases: TGTGCCAGCAGCCACAACAGGGTTGGCTACACCTTC. Its translation is CASSHNRVGYTF.